This T cell receptor (beta chain) derives from a study of blood T cell repertoires in COVID-19. Across the whole study: COVID-19 samples collected from the United States, Italy and Spain covered acute and convalescent phases. PBMCs, B-cell-depleted T cells, or T cells provided the cDNA or gDNA that made up the material.

The CDR3 consists of 16 residues. CDR1 is MNHNY and CDR2 is SVGAGI in the germline V gene (reference sequence). Trimming took off 0 bases at V and 8 bases at J, with 14 bases between the two ends. Authors' processing steps: Estimated nucleated cell counts came from reference gene primer amplification. Measured with immunoSEQ multiplex PCR; TCRdb has only the in-frame clones, and not every one. V and J calls and clone size are those listed in that table; D and trimming were worked out from the DNA. Of roughly 100,000 clones listed, more than 70% are singletons. This TCR derives from a woman older than 75 in a cohort sampled during active COVID-19. The sample comprised peripheral blood. V and J are TRBV6-6 and TRBJ1-6; tentative D call: TRBD1 (6 bases). CDR3 in DNA: TGTGCCAGCAGTTACTCGGGGGCAGGGGTGGATTCACCCCTCCACTTT. This sequence encodes CASSYSGAGVDSPLHF.